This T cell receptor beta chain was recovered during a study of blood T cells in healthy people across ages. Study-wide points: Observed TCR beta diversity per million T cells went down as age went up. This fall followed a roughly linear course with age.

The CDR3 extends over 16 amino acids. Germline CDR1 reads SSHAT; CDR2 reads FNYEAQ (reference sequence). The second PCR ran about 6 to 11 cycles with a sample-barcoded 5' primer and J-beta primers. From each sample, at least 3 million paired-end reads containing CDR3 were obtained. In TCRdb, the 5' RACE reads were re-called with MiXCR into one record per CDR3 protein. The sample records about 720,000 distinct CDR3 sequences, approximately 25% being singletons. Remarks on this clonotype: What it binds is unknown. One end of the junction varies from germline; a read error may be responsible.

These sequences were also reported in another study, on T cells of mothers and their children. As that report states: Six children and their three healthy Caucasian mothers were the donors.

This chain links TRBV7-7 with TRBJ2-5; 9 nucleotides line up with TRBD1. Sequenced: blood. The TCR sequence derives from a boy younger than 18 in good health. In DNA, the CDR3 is TGTGCTAGCAGCTCCCTTTCGACAGGGGGCCAAGAGACCCAGTACTTC. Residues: CASSSLSTGGQETQYF.